Following are 30 T cell receptor beta chains from one sample sequenced in a study of shared clonotypes between healthy human individuals. This table comes from immunoSEQ multiplex PCR, and its TCRdb copy is limited to in-frame clones, with some not included. Seen here are hundreds of thousands of clones, 98% observed once, and the top ten hold approximately 0.3%. The naive CD8 population came from CD45RO-negative cells selected for CCR7, without terminally differentiated effector memory CD45RA+ cells. Sequenced material: naive CD8+ T cells sorted from blood. The receptors come from a man aged 25-40 years in good health.

The V and J genes are TRBV7-9 and TRBJ1-5; perhaps TRBD1 as D (6 bases). V lost 3 bases to trimming and J lost 7 bases, with 16 bases between them. The CDR3 has 15 amino acids. Looked up from germline, CDR1 is SEHNR and CDR2 is FQNEAQ (reference sequence). CDR3 loop: CASSLAGEGRQPQHF. CDR3 bases: TGTGCCAGCAGCTTGGCAGGGGAGGGTCGACAGCCCCAGCATTTT.

V usage is TRBV12-5 and J usage is TRBJ2-3; 7 bases agree with TRBD1. V gave up 2 bases and J gave up 5 bases; unmatched junction bases: 7. Looked up from germline, CDR1 is LGHNT and CDR2 is FRNRAP. The length of the CDR3 is 15 residues. The CDR3 sequence is CASGLIGTEQDTQYF. DNA of the CDR3: TGTGCTAGTGGTTTGATAGGGACAGAACAAGATACGCAGTATTTT.

This chain joins TRBV6-5 and TRBJ2-1; 13 bases map to TRBD2. This CDR3 has 15 residues. The ends lost 6 bases at V and 6 bases at J; junction bases unmatched: 5. The germline V gene has CDR1 MNHEY and CDR2 SVGAGI. The CDR3, as DNA: TGTGCCAGCAGCCCGGGACTAGCGGGACTCAATGAGCAGTTCTTC. This codes for CASSPGLAGLNEQFF.

The chain employs TRBV7-9 and TRBJ2-1, with TRBD2 matching 12 bases. The germline V gene has CDR1 SEHNR and CDR2 FQNEAQ (reference sequence). V gave up 4 bases and J gave up 9 bases; unmatched junction bases: 4. The CDR3 has 14 amino acids. The DNA of the CDR3 is TGTGCCAGCAGCTGGACTAGCGGGAAGGGTGAGCAGTTCTTC. This encodes CASSWTSGKGEQFF.

This clone was detected once. V is TRBV7-2 and J is TRBJ2-7; no clear D. From germline, CDR1 is SGHTA and CDR2 FQGNSA. Trimming removed 6 bases from V and 3 bases from J, with 12 bases in between. This CDR3 is built from 13 residues. CDR3 protein: CASRSGADYEQYF. The CDR3 DNA reads as TGTGCCAGCAGGTCGGGCGCAGACTACGAGCAGTACTTC. Supplemented by reference TRBV7-2 and TRBJ2-7, the full variable domain reads GAGVSQSPSNKVTEKGKDVELRCDPISGHTALYWYRQSLGQGLEFLIYFQGNSAPDKSGLPSDRFSAERTGGSVSTLTIQRTQQEDSAVYLCASRSGADYEQYFGPGTRLTVT.

The chain combines TRBV6-5 with TRBJ1-1; possibly TRBD1 for D (5 bases). Germline V gene sequence: CDR1 MNHEY, CDR2 SVGAGI. The CDR3 spans 14 residues. V was trimmed by 5 bases and J by 0 bases, leaving 10 bases between them. The CDR3 spells CASSPGRLNTEAFF. The CDR3 region has the DNA TGTGCCAGCAGTCCGGGACGGCTGAACACTGAAGCTTTCTTT.

CDR3 sequence (DNA): TGTGCCAGCAGCCAGGGGGCGGCGGGAAACACCATATATTTT. It is translated as CASSQGAAGNTIYF. V gene TRBV5-4 combines with J gene TRBJ1-3; 8 bases line up with TRBD1. The germline V gene has CDR1 SGHNT and CDR2 YYREEE (reference sequence). With V trimmed by 4 bases and J by 4 bases, 4 bases remained unmatched. This CDR3 is built from 14 residues.

The chain employs TRBV27 and TRBJ2-7; 11 bases match TRBD2. Germline loops: CDR1 MNHEY, CDR2 SMNVEV (reference sequence). There are 15 residues in the CDR3. The V and J ends lost 5 bases and 3 bases, in that order; junction bases with no gene match: 6. The CDR3 loop is CASSRGTSGNYEQYF. The CDR3 DNA reads TGTGCCAGCAGTCGCGGGACTAGCGGAAACTACGAGCAGTACTTC.

The chain joins TRBV27 to TRBJ2-7; D is possibly TRBD1 or TRBD2 (5 bases each). CDR1 is MNHEY and CDR2 is SMNVEV in the germline V gene (reference sequence). Trimming shortened V by 2 bases and J by 4 bases, and 12 bases separated the two germline ends. CDR3 length: 14 amino acids. The CDR3 is CASSLSGRVYEQYF. CDR3 sequence (DNA): TGTGCCAGCAGTTTAAGCGGCAGGGTATACGAGCAGTACTTC.

The genes are TRBV27 and TRBJ2-1; D not certain. The CDR3 spans 13 residues. With 2 bases removed from V and 7 bases from J, the gap between germline ends came to 9 bases. Germline-derived CDR1 and CDR2 are MNHEY and SMNVEV (reference sequence). The CDR3: CASSLNLGNEQFF. CDR3 DNA sequence: TGTGCCAGCAGTTTAAACCTGGGGAATGAGCAGTTCTTC.

This clone is a singleton in its sample. V usage is TRBV13 and J usage is TRBJ2-5, with unresolved D. Germline V lookup: CDR1 PRHDT, CDR2 FYEKMQ (reference sequence). Trimming shortened V by 2 bases and J by 5 bases, and 9 bases separated the two germline ends. The CDR3 has 13 residues. CDR3 DNA: TGTGCCAGCAGCTTAAACAGTGGGGAGACCCAGTACTTC. Translating gives CASSLNSGETQYF. Complete variable domain (other parts from reference TRBV13 and TRBJ2-5): AAGVIQSPRHLIKEKRETATLKCYPIPRHDTVYWYQQGPGQDPQFLISFYEKMQSDKGSIPDRFSAQQFSDYHSELNMSSLELGDSALYFCASSLNSGETQYFGPGTRLLVL.

The chain couples TRBV5-6 to TRBJ2-7, with 9 positions matching TRBD1. The J segment lost 5 bases and the V segment lost 0 bases, leaving 6 bases of the junction unmatched. The CDR3 is 15 amino acids. Germline values: CDR1 SGHDT, CDR2 YYEEEE. DNA for the CDR3: TGTGCCAGCAGCTTGGAGGGGACAGGGTTGCACGAGCAGTACTTC. This sequence encodes CASSLEGTGLHEQYF.

The V and J genes are TRBV13 and TRBJ2-5; no clear D. Germline V gene data show CDR1 as PRHDT and CDR2 as FYEKMQ (reference sequence). The CDR3 totals 18 residues. Trimming took off 0 bases at V and 1 base at J, with 18 bases between the two ends. In DNA form, the CDR3 reads TGTGCCAGCAGCTTAGGCTTCCTTGACTCTACCTTCCAAGAGACCCAGTACTTC. It specifies CASSLGFLDSTFQETQYF.

The rearrangement uses TRBV9 and TRBJ2-5; 8 positions match TRBD2. The junction had 13 bases not matched to a gene; V was cut back by 1 base and J by 2 bases. CDR1 is SGDLS and CDR2 is YYNGEE in the germline V gene. This CDR3 contains 18 residues. The CDR3 DNA reads as TGTGCCAGCAGCGTACGGGCGGGAGGATTGGGGCGGCAAGAGACCCAGTACTTC. Translating gives CASSVRAGGLGRQETQYF.

A word on this clone: This sample also contains other DNA sequences that code for the same CDR3. The chain uses TRBV6-5 and TRBJ2-7; 9 positions match TRBD1. Germline CDR1 MNHEY, CDR2 SVGAGI. Germline trimming cut 0 bases from V and 4 bases from J; bases unmatched to any gene: 4. The CDR3 contains 15 residues. In DNA, the CDR3 is TGTGCCAGCAGTTACTCCGGGACAGGGATATACGAGCAGTACTTC. This codes for CASSYSGTGIYEQYF.

The gene calls are TRBV9 and TRBJ2-7; D possibly matches TRBD1 or TRBD2 (5 bases each). The CDR3 length is 15 residues. The V end lost 4 bases, the J end lost 0 bases, and 14 bases lay between the germline ends. Germline values: CDR1 SGDLS, CDR2 YYNGEE. The CDR3 reads CASSYSGTPSYEQYF. DNA of the CDR3: TGTGCCAGCAGCTACTCCGGGACCCCCTCCTACGAGCAGTACTTC.

In this sample, this clone turned up once. This chain uses TRBV7-6 with TRBJ2-2; 7 bases agree with TRBD1. The junction had 10 bases not matched to a gene; V was cut back by 2 bases and J by 4 bases. This CDR3 comprises 17 residues. The germline V gene has CDR1 SGHVS and CDR2 FNYEAQ. CDR3 DNA sequence: TGTGCCAGCAGCTTATCCCGCCGAGGGGGCAGCACCGGGGAGCTGTTTTTT. This codes for CASSLSRRGGSTGELFF.

The rearrangement joins TRBV4-2 to TRBJ2-1; D is possibly TRBD2 (6 bases). Trimming took 8 bases from V and 10 from J, leaving 18 bases between them. CDR3 length equals 13 residues. Germline lookup yields CDR1 LGHNA and CDR2 YNFKEQ. CDR3 nucleotide sequence: TGTGCCAGCCGCACTGCGACTAGTGGGGAGCAGTTCTTC. Its translation: CASRTATSGEQFF.

The chain combines TRBV2 with TRBJ2-3; TRBD1 might be the D (8 bases). With 11 bases removed from V and 3 bases from J, the gap between germline ends came to 24 bases. CDR1 is SNHLY and CDR2 is FYNNEI in the germline V gene. The CDR3 is 16 amino acids. DNA of the CDR3: TGTGCCTCCCCAGGGGGCCTCACAGCGGGAACAGATACGCAGTATTTT. Translated: CASPGGLTAGTDTQYF.

The gene calls are TRBV2 and TRBJ2-7; 11 bases map to TRBD2. Germline V lookup: CDR1 SNHLY, CDR2 FYNNEI. Germline trimming cut 3 bases from V and 5 bases from J; bases unmatched to any gene: 6. The CDR3 sequence is 15 residues long. CDR3 in DNA: TGTGCCAGCAGTGACGAACTAGCGGGAGCCGACGAGCAGTACTTC. Translating gives CASSDELAGADEQYF.

About this clone itself: This sample includes further DNA sequences coding for the same CDR3. The chain links TRBV11-3 to TRBJ2-6; weak D call: TRBD2 (5 bases). Per germline, CDR1 SGHNT and CDR2 YENEEA. V shed 2 bases and J shed 0 bases, with 5 bases lying between them. CDR3 length: 15 residues. CDR3: CASSLRGSGANVLTF. In DNA form, the CDR3 reads TGTGCCAGCAGCTTACGGGGCTCTGGGGCCAACGTCCTGACTTTC. Variable domain in full (rest from reference TRBV11-3 and TRBJ2-6): EAGVVQSPRYKIIEKKQPVAFWCNPISGHNTLYWYLQNLGQGPELLIRYENEEAVDDSQLPKDRFSAERLKGVDSTLKIQPAELGDSAVYLCASSLRGSGANVLTFGAGSRLTVL.

The chain recombines TRBV27 with TRBJ1-1, with D uncertain. This CDR3 is 13 amino acids long. Germline values: CDR1 MNHEY, CDR2 SMNVEV (reference sequence). V was shortened by 5 bases and J by 4 bases, with 11 bases between the two germline ends. The CDR3 here is CASSPGMTTEAFF. The CDR3 DNA follows: TGTGCCAGCAGTCCCGGGATGACCACTGAAGCTTTCTTT.

In DNA form, the CDR3 reads TGTGCCAGCAGCGCGGGACTAGGGGAGACCCAGTACTTC. It specifies CASSAGLGETQYF. The V gene is TRBV9, the J gene TRBJ2-5; TRBD2 matches 8 bases. The CDR3 loop spans 13 amino acids. V was pared by 3 bases and J by 5 bases, with 3 bases of the junction left unmatched. CDR1 is SGDLS and CDR2 is YYNGEE in the germline V gene.

The rearrangement uses TRBV28 and TRBJ2-2; D is ambiguous. Trimming left V 5 bases short and J 7 bases short, with 5 bases between. The CDR3 has 11 residues. From germline, CDR1 is MDHEN and CDR2 SYDVKM. CDR3 nucleotide sequence: TGTGCCAGCAGTATCGGCGGGGAGCTGTTTTTT. Translation: CASSIGGELFF. Full variable domain (rest looked up from reference TRBV28 and TRBJ2-2): DVKVTQSSRYLVKRTGEKVFLECVQDMDHENMFWYRQDPGLGLRLIYFSYDVKMKEKGDIPEGYSVSREKKERFSLILESASTNQTSMYLCASSIGGELFFGEGSRLTVL.

The rearrangement links TRBV14 to TRBJ2-1; either TRBD1 or TRBD2 may fit D (6 bases each). The CDR3 consists of 16 residues. Germline values: CDR1 SGHDN, CDR2 FVKESK. V was pared by 5 bases and J by 3 bases, with 17 bases between. This CDR3 reads CASSSDSGGGYNEQFF. The CDR3, as DNA: TGTGCCAGCAGCTCAGATTCCGGAGGGGGCTACAATGAGCAGTTCTTC.

The V call is TRBV14, the J call TRBJ1-5; D gene ambiguous. CDR1 and CDR2 from the germline V gene are SGHDN and FVKESK. There are 14 residues in the CDR3. Deletions cut 1 base from V and 3 bases from J, with 7 bases between. The CDR3 spells CASSQAGYNQPQHF. The CDR3 DNA sequence: TGTGCCAGCAGCCAAGCAGGATACAATCAGCCCCAGCATTTT.

This rearrangement joins TRBV15 to TRBJ2-3, with 10 bases aligning to TRBD2. Germline CDR1 is LNHNV and CDR2 is YYDKDF (reference sequence). The CDR3 sequence is 17 residues long. J gave up 5 bases and V 4 bases, and 12 bases lay outside the gene matches. In DNA form, the CDR3 reads TGTGCCACCAGCACAACCACGAGCGGGAGGGAGGGAGATACGCAGTATTTT. It codes for CATSTTTSGREGDTQYF. Variable domain in full (rest from reference TRBV15 and TRBJ2-3): DAMVIQNPRYQVTQFGKPVTLSCSQTLNHNVMYWYQQKSSQAPKLLFHYYDKDFNNEADTPDNFQSRRPNTSFCFLDIRSPGLGDTAMYLCATSTTTSGREGDTQYFGPGTRLTVL.

CDR3 loop: CASSPGIGELFF. The DNA of the CDR3 is TGTGCCAGCAGCCCGGGAATCGGGGAGCTGTTTTTT. The J gene is TRBJ2-2, the V gene TRBV7-9, with a possible D match to TRBD2 (5 bases). The V and J ends lost 5 bases and 7 bases respectively, with 8 bases between them. The CDR3 spans 12 residues. Germline CDR1 and CDR2: SEHNR and FQNEAQ (reference sequence).

This chain joins TRBV9 and TRBJ2-1; 9 bases align to TRBD2. Looked up from germline, CDR1 is SGDLS and CDR2 is YYNGEE. The CDR3 loop spans 16 amino acids. With V trimmed by 1 base and J by 8 bases, 10 bases remained unmatched. This CDR3 is CASSVPSAGGMDEQFF. As DNA, the CDR3 is TGTGCCAGCAGCGTACCCTCGGCGGGAGGGATGGATGAGCAGTTCTTC.

Turning to this clone: This same CDR3 is encoded by further DNA sequences in the sample. V and J are TRBV28 and TRBJ2-1; unclear D gene. CDR1 and CDR2 from the germline V gene are MDHEN and SYDVKM. The CDR3 covers 11 residues. V was shortened by 5 bases and J by 2 bases, with 1 base between the two germline ends. The CDR3 region has the DNA TGTGCCAGCAGTCCCTACAATGAGCAGTTCTTC. Translation gives CASSPYNEQFF.